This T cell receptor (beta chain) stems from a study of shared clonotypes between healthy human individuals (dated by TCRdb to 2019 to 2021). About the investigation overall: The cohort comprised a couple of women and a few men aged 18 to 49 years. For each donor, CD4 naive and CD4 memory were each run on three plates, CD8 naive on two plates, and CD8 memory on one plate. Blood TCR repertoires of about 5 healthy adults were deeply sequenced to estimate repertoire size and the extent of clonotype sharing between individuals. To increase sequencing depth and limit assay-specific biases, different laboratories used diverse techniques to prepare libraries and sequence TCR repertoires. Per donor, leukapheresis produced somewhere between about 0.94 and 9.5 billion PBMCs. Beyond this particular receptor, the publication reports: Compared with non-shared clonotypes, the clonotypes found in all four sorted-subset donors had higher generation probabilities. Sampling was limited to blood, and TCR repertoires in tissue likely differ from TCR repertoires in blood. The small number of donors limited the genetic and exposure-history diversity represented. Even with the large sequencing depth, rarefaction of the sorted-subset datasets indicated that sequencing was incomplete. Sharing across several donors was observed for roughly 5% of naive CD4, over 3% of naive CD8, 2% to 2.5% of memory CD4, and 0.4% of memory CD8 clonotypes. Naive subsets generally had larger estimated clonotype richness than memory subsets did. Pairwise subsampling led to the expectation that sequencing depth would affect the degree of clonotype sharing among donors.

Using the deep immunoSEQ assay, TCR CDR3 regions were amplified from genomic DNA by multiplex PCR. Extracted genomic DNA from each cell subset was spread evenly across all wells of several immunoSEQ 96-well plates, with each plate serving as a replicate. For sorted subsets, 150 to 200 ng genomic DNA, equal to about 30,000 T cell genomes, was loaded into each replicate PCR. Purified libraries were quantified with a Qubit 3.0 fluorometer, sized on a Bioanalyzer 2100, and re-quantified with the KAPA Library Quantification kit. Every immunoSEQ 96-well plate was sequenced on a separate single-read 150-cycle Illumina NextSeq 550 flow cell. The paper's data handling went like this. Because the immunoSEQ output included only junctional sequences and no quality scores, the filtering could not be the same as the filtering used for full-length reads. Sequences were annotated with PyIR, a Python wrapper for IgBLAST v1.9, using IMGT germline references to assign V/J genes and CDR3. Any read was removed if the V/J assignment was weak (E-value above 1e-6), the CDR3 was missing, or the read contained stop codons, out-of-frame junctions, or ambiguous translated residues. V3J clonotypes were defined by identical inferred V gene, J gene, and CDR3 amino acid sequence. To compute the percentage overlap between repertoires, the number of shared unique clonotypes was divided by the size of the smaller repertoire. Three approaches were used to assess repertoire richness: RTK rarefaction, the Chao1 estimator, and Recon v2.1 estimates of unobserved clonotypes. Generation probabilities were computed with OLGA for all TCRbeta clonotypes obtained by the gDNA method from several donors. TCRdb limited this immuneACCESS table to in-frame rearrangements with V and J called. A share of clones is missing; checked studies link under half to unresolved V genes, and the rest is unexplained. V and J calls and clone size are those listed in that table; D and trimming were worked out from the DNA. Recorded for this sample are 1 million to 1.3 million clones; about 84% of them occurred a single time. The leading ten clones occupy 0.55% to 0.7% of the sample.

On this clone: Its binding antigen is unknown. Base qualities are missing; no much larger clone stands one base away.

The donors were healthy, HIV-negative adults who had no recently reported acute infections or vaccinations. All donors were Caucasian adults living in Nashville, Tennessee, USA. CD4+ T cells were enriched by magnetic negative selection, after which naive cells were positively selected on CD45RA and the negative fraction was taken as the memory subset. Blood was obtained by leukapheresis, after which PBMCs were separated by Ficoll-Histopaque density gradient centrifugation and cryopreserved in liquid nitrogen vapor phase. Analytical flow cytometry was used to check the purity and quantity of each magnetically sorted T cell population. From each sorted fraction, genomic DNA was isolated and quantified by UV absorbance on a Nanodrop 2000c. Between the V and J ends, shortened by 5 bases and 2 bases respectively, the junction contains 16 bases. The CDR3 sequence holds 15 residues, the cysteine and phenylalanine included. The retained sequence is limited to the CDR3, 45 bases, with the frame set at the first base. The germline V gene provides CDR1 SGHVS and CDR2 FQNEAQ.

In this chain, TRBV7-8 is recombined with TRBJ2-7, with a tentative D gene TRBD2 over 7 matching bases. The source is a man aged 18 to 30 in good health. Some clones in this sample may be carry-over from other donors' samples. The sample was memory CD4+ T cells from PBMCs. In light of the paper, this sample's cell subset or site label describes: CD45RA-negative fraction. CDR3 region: CASSLGGDKAYEQYF. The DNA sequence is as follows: TGTGCCAGCAGCCTTGGGGGGGACAAAGCCTACGAGCAGTACTTC.